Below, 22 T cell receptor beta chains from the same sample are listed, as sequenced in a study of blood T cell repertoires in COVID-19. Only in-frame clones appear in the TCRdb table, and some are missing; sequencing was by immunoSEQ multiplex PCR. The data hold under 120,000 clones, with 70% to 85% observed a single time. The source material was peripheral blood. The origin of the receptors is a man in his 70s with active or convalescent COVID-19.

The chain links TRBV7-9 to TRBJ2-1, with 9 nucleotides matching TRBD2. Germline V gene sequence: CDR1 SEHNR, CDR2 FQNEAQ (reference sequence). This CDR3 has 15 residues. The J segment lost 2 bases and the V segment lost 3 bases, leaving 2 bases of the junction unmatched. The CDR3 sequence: CASSLREGAYNEQFF. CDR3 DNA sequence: TGTGCCAGCAGCTTGCGGGAGGGGGCCTACAATGAGCAGTTCTTC. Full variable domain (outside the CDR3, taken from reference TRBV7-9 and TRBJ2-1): DTGVSQNPRHKITKRGQNVTFRCDPISEHNRLYWYRQTLGQGPEFLTYFQNEAQLEKSRLLSDRFSAERPKGSFSTLEIQRTEQGDSAMYLCASSLREGAYNEQFFGPGTRLTVL.

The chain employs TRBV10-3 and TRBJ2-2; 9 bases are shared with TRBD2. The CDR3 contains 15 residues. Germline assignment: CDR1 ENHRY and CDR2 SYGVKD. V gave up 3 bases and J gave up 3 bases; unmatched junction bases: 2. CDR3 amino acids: CAISDQREDTGELFF. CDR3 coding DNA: TGTGCCATCAGTGACCAGCGGGAGGACACCGGGGAGCTGTTTTTT.

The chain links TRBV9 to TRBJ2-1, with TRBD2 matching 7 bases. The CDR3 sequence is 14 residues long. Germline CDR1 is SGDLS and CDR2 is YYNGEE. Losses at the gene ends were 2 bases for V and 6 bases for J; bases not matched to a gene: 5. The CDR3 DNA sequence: TGTGCCAGCAGCGTCGGACTAGGGAGCAATGAGCAGTTCTTC. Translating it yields CASSVGLGSNEQFF.

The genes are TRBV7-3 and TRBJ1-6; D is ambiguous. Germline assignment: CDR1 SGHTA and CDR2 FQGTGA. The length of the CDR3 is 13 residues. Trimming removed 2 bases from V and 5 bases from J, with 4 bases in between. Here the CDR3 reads CASSLQNNSPLHF. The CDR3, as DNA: TGTGCCAGCAGCTTACAGAATAATTCACCCCTCCACTTT. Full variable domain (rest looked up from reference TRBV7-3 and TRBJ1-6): GAGVSQTPSNKVTEKGKYVELRCDPISGHTALYWYRQSLGQGPEFLIYFQGTGAADDSGLPNDRFFAVRPEGSVSTLKIQRTERGDSAVYLCASSLQNNSPLHFGNGTRLTVT.

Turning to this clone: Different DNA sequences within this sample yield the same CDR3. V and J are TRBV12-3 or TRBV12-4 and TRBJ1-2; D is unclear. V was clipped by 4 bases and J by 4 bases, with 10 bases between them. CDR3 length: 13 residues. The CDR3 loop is CASSYEQSYGYTF. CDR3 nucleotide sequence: TGTGCCAGCAGTTACGAACAGTCCTATGGCTACACCTTC.

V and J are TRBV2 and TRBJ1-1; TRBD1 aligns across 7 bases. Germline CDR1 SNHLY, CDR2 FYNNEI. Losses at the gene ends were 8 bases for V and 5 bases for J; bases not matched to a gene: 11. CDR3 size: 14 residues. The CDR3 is CASGVTGEGTEAFF. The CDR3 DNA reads TGTGCCAGCGGCGTCACAGGGGAAGGAACTGAAGCTTTCTTT.

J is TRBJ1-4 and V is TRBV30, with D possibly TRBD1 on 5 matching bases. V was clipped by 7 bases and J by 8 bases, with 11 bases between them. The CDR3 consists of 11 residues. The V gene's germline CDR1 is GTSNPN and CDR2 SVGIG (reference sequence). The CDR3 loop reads CAFGHAEKLFF. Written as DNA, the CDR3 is TGTGCCTTCGGACATGCGGAAAAACTGTTTTTT.

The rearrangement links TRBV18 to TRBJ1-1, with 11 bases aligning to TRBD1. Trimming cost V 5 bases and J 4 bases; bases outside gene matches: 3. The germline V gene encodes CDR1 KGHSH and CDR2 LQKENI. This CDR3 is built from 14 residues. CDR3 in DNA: TGTGCCAGCTCAAAGGGACAGGGGGTCACTGAAGCTTTCTTT. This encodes CASSKGQGVTEAFF. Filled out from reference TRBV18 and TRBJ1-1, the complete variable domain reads NAGVMQNPRHLVRRRGQEARLRCSPMKGHSHVYWYRQLPEEGLKFMVYLQKENIIDESGMPKERFSAEFPKEGPSILRIQQVVRGDSAAYFCASSKGQGVTEAFFGQGTRLTVV.

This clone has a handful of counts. CDR3 residues: CAISGGTGGGQETQYF. CDR3 DNA: TGTGCCATCAGTGGGGGGACAGGGGGAGGTCAAGAGACCCAGTACTTC. The chain links TRBV10-3 to TRBJ2-5; 11 bases map to TRBD1. CDR1 and CDR2 from the germline V gene are ENHRY and SYGVKD. The CDR3 runs 16 residues. V trimming: 4 bases; J trimming: 2 bases; junction bases outside the gene matches: 6.

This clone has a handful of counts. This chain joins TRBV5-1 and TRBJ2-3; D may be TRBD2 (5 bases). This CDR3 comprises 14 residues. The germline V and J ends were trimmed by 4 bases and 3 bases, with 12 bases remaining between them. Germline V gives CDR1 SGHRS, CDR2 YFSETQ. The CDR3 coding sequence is TGCGCCAGCAGCGTTAGCGTTGGGACAGATACGCAGTATTTT. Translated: CASSVSVGTDTQYF. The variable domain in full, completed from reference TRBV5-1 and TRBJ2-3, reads KAGVTQTPRYLIKTRGQQVTLSCSPISGHRSVSWYQQTPGQGLQFLFEYFSETQRNKGNFPGRFSGRQFSNSRSEMNVSTLELGDSALYLCASSVSVGTDTQYFGPGTRLTVL.

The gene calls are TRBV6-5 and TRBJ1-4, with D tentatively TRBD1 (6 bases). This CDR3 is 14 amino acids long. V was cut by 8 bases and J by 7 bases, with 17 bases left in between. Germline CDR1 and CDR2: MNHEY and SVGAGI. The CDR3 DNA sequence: TGTGCCAGCGGGGAACAGGGTTTGGGTGAAAAACTGTTTTTT. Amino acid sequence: CASGEQGLGEKLFF.

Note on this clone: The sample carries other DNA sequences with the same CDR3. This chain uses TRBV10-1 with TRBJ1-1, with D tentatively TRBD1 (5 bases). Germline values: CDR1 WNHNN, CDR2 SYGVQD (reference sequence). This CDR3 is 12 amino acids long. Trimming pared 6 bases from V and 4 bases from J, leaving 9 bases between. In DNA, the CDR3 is TGCGCCAGCAGCCGGGGGAGCACTGAAGCTTTCTTT. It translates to CASSRGSTEAFF.

The CDR3 sequence: CASSKGLLNTEAFF. Here the CDR3 DNA reads TGTGCCAGCAGTAAGGGGCTCTTGAACACTGAAGCTTTCTTT. The rearrangement uses TRBV7-3 and TRBJ1-1; the D gene is possibly TRBD1 (5 bases). From germline, CDR1 is SGHTA and CDR2 FQGTGA. CDR3 length: 14 residues. Trimming shortened V by 6 bases and J by 0 bases, and 11 bases separated the two germline ends.

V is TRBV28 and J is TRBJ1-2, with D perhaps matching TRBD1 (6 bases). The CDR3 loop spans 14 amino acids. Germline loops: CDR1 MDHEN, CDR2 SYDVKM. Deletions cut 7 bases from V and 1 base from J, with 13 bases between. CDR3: CASIAGAINYGYTF. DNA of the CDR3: TGTGCCAGCATCGCAGGGGCGATTAACTATGGCTACACCTTC.

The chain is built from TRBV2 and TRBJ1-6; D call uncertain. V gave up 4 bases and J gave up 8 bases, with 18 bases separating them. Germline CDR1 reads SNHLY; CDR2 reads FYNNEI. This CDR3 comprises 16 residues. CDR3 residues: CASSGWGGRNYSPLHF. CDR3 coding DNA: TGTGCCAGCAGTGGTTGGGGAGGCCGAAATTATTCACCCCTCCACTTT.

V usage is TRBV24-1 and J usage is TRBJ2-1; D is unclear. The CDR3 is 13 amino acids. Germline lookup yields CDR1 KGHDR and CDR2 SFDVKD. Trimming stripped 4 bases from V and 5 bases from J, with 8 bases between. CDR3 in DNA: TGTGCCACCAGTGACCCCATAGACAATGAGCAGTTCTTC. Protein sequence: CATSDPIDNEQFF.

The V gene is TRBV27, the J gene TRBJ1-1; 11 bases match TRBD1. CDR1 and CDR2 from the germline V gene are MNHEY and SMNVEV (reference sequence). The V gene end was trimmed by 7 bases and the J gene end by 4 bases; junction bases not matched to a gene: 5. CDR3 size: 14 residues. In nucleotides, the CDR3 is TGTGCCAGCATACCCGGGACAGGGGGCACTGAAGCTTTCTTT. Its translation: CASIPGTGGTEAFF.

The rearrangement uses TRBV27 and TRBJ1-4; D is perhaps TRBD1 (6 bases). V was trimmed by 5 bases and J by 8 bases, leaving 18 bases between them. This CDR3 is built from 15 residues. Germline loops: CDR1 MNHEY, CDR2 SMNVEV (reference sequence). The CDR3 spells CASSLKGVGYEKLFF. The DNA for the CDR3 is TGTGCCAGCAGTCTTAAGGGGGTGGGTTACGAAAAACTGTTTTTT.

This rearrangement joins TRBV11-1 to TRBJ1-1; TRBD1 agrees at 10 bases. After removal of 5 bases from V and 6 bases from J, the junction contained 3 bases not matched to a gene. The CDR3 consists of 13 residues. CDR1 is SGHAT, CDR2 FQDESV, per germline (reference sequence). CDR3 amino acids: CASSAGTGAEAFF. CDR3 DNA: TGTGCCAGCAGCGCCGGGACAGGGGCTGAAGCTTTCTTT.

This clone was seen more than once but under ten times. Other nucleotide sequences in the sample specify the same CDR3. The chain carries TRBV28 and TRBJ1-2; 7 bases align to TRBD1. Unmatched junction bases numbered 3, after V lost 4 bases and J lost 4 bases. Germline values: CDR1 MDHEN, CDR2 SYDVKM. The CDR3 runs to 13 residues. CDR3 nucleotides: TGTGCCAGCAGTTCACAGGGGCCCTATGGCTACACCTTC. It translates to CASSSQGPYGYTF.

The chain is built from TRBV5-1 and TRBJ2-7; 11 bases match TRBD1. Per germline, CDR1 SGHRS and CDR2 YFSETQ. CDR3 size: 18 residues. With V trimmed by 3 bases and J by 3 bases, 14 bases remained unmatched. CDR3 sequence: CASSSGGGQGAILYEQYF. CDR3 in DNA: TGCGCCAGCAGCTCCGGGGGTGGACAGGGGGCGATTCTCTACGAGCAGTACTTC.

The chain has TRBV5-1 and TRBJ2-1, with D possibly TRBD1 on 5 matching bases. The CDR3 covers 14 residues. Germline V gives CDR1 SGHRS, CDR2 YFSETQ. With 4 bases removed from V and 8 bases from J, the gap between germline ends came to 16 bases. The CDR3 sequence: CASSPQGVGDEQFF. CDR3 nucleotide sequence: TGCGCCAGCAGCCCCCAGGGCGTCGGCGATGAGCAGTTCTTC. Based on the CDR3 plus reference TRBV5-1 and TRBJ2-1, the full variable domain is KAGVTQTPRYLIKTRGQQVTLSCSPISGHRSVSWYQQTPGQGLQFLFEYFSETQRNKGNFPGRFSGRQFSNSRSEMNVSTLELGDSALYLCASSPQGVGDEQFFGPGTRLTVL.